Described below is a single T cell receptor (beta chain) sequence and its context. The antigen is unknown. Both 60 Vbeta primers and 13 Jbeta primers went into the PCR. TCRdb's copy holds only in-frame clones and misses some; the assay was immunoSEQ multiplex PCR. The table lists under 120,000 clones, 70% of them singletons. The length of the CDR3 is 15 residues. V was cut by 9 bases and J by 2 bases, with 17 bases left in between. In germline, CDR1 is SGHRS, CDR2 YFSETQ. This sample is drawn from a study of cytomegalovirus exposure and HLA in healthy donors. Study findings and constraints: Later analysis identified a missense DCLRE1C variant that was linked to TCR beta V- and J-gene trimming.

The sequencing sample was made of PBMCs. The clonotype was recovered from a man in his forties in good health and CMV-seropositive. The rearrangement uses TRBV5-1 and TRBJ2-2; the D gene is possibly TRBD1 (6 bases). CDR3 loop: CATTRRTDNTGELFF. The CDR3 bases are TGCGCCACGACCCGCCGGACAGACAACACCGGGGAGCTGTTTTTT.